A selection of T cell receptor beta chains follows, all from one sample in a study of T cell repertoires in cytomegalovirus infection. TCRdb fed the reads into MiXCR, producing one record per CDR3 protein. This sample has 150,000 to 200,000 distinct CDR3 sequences, with roughly a fifth found just once. Sequencing input: PBMCs. These receptors were collected from a human donor in good health (CMV status not recorded). Some clones in this sample may be carry-over from other donors' samples. The CDR3 runs from the conserved cysteine through the conserved F or W. D genes are given only for firm matches. Expanded clones get a size class; other rows say once, few or many, or leave the size out.

J gene | D gene | V gene | clone size | CDR3 protein | CDR3 DNA
TRBJ1-5 | NA | TRBV7-8 | many | CASTAYSNQPQHF | TGTGCCAGCACTGCTTATAGCAATCAGCCCCAGCATTTT
TRBJ1-5 | NA | TRBV19 | few | CASSITSNSNQPQHF | TGTGCCAGTAGTATAACCAGCAATAGCAATCAGCCCCAGCATTTT
TRBJ1-4 | NA | TRBV6-1 | once | CASPGRNVIEKLFF | TGTGCCAGCCCGGGACGGAACGTTATTGAAAAACTGTTTTTT
TRBJ2-3 | NA | TRBV2 | NA | CASKGVGATDTQYF | TGTGCCAGCAAGGGGGTCGGGGCCACAGATACGCAGTATTTT
TRBJ2-1 | TRBD2 | TRBV12-3/TRBV12-4 | NA | CASSLGLTSGGGEQFF | TGTGCCAGCAGTTTAGGTTTGACTAGCGGGGGCGGTGAGCAGTTCTTC
TRBJ2-3 | NA | TRBV3-1 | few | CASSQEGTTQYF | TGTGCCAGCAGCCAAGAAGGGACTACGCAGTATTTT
TRBJ2-6 | NA | TRBV7-2 | many | CASSLMGSSSGANVLTF | TGTGCCAGCAGCTTAATGGGCAGCAGCTCTGGGGCCAACGTCCTGACTTTC
TRBJ2-3 | NA | TRBV5-5 | few | CASSLADRTTTDTQYF | TGTGCCAGCAGCTTGGCCGACAGAACTACCACAGATACGCAGTATTTT
TRBJ2-5 | TRBD1 | TRBV2 | few | CASMGQAVETQYF | TGTGCCAGCATGGGACAGGCGGTGGAGACCCAGTACTTC
TRBJ2-6 | TRBD1 | TRBV20-1 | NA | CSALGQVPSGANVLTF | TGCAGTGCGCTTGGACAGGTCCCCTCTGGGGCCAACGTCCTGACTTTC
TRBJ2-5 | TRBD1 | TRBV7-2 | many | CASSFTSAGQGSQTQYF | TGTGCCAGCAGCTTTACGTCGGCCGGACAGGGCTCGCAGACCCAGTACTTC
TRBJ1-1 | TRBD1 | TRBV5-6 | NA | CASSSTGTGGWNTEAFF | TGTGCCAGCAGCTCAACCGGGACAGGGGGCTGGAACACTGAAGCTTTCTTT
TRBJ2-5 | TRBD2 | TRBV7-8 | few | CASSLPRLAGKETQYF | TGTGCCAGCAGCCTACCTCGACTAGCGGGGAAAGAGACCCAGTACTTC
TRBJ1-2 | TRBD1 | TRBV6-5 | NA | CASSWTGGTYGYTF | TGTGCCAGCAGTTGGACAGGGGGCACCTATGGCTACACCTTC
TRBJ1-2 | NA | TRBV6-5 | NA | CASRATGAYGYTF | TGTGCCAGCAGGGCAACTGGGGCGTATGGCTACACCTTC
TRBJ2-5 | TRBD2 | TRBV6-5 | NA | CASSSATLGLAGYRETQYF | TGTGCCAGCAGTTCGGCGACACTGGGACTAGCGGGATACAGAGAGACCCAGTACTTC
TRBJ2-5 | NA | TRBV11-2 | NA | CASSLGRGNQETQYF | TGTGCCAGCAGCTTAGGGCGCGGTAATCAAGAGACCCAGTACTTC
TRBJ2-3 | NA | TRBV5-5 | NA | CASSLELGLPDTQYF | TGTGCCAGCAGCTTGGAACTAGGTTTACCAGATACGCAGTATTTT
TRBJ1-6 | NA | TRBV5-1 | few | CASSQGNSGSPLHF | TGCGCCAGCAGCCAAGGCAACAGCGGTTCACCCCTCCACTTT
TRBJ2-1 | NA | TRBV6-1 | NA | CASSEYSRVKHNEQFF | TGTGCCAGCAGTGAATATAGCAGAGTAAAACACAATGAGCAGTTCTTC
TRBJ2-1 | TRBD2 | TRBV7-2 | many | CASSQGLAGPYNEQFF | TGTGCCAGCAGCCAAGGACTAGCGGGCCCCTACAATGAGCAGTTCTTC
TRBJ1-4 | NA | TRBV12-3/TRBV12-4 | NA | CASSFTAGYEKLFF | TGTGCCAGCAGTTTCACGGCAGGGTATGAAAAACTGTTTTTT
TRBJ2-1 | TRBD1 | TRBV7-3 | NA | CASSFGQGNNEQFF | TGTGCCAGCAGCTTTGGACAGGGTAACAATGAGCAGTTCTTC
TRBJ2-7 | NA | TRBV5-1 | few | CASSSYQDSTYEQYF | TGCGCCAGCAGCTCCTATCAGGATTCTACCTACGAGCAGTACTTC
TRBJ2-2 | TRBD2 | TRBV7-3 | NA | CASSRWALAGGTGELFF | TGTGCCAGCAGCCGCTGGGCGCTAGCGGGCGGCACCGGGGAGCTGTTTTTT
TRBJ2-3 | NA | TRBV29-1 | NA | CSVEASRRDADTQYF | TGCAGCGTTGAGGCCTCGCGTAGGGACGCAGATACGCAGTATTTT
TRBJ2-7 | TRBD1 | TRBV5-1 | NA | CASSLQGAEEQYF | TGCGCCAGCAGCTTGCAGGGGGCGGAAGAGCAGTACTTC
TRBJ2-2 | NA | TRBV7-3 | many | CASSLQGHTGELFF | TGTGCCAGCAGCTTACAGGGCCACACCGGGGAGCTGTTTTTT
TRBJ2-6 | NA | TRBV7-3 | few | CASSLKGGTGANVLTF | TGTGCCAGCAGCTTAAAAGGGGGAACCGGGGCCAACGTCCTGACTTTC
TRBJ2-1 | NA | TRBV6-5 | NA | CASSLRDNNEQFF | TGTGCCAGCAGTCTCCGGGACAACAATGAGCAGTTCTTC
TRBJ2-6 | NA | TRBV19 | NA | CASSVGQANVLTF | TGTGCCAGTAGTGTGGGACAGGCCAACGTCCTGACTTTC